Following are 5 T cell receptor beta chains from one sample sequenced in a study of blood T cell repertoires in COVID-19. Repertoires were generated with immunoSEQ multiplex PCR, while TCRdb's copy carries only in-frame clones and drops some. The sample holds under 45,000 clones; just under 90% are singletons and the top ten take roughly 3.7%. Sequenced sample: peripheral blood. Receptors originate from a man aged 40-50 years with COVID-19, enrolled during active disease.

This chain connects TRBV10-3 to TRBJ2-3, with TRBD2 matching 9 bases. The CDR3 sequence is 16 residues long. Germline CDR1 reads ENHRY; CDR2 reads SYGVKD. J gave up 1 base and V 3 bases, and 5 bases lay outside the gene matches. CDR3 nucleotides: TGTGCCATCAGTGATCAGCGGGAGGCGGGCACAGATACGCAGTATTTT. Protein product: CAISDQREAGTDTQYF.

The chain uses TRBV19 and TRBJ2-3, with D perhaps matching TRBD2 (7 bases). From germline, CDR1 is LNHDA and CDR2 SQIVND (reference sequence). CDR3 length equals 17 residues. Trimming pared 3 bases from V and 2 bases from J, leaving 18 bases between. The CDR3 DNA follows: TGTGCCAGTAGTATGGGGGGGCCGCGGGGGTTCACAGATACGCAGTATTTT. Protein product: CASSMGGPRGFTDTQYF.

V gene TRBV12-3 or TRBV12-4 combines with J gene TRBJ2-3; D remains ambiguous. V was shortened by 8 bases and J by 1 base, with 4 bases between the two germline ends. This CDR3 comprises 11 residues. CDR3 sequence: CASGGTDTQYF. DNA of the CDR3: TGTGCCAGCGGAGGCACAGATACGCAGTATTTT.

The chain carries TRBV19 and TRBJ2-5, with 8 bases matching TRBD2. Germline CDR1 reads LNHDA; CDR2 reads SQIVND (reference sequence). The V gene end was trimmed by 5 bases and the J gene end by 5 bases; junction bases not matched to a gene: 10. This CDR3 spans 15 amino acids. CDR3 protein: CASSSVAGSSETQYF. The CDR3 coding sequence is TGTGCCAGTAGTTCCGTAGCGGGGTCCAGCGAGACCCAGTACTTC.

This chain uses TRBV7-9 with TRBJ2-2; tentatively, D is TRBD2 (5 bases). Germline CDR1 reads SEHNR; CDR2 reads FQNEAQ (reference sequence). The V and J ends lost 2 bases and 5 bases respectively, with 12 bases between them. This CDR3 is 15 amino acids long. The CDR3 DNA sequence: TGTGCCAGCAGCTTATCGGGGTTGAGGACCGGGGAGCTGTTTTTT. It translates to CASSLSGLRTGELFF.